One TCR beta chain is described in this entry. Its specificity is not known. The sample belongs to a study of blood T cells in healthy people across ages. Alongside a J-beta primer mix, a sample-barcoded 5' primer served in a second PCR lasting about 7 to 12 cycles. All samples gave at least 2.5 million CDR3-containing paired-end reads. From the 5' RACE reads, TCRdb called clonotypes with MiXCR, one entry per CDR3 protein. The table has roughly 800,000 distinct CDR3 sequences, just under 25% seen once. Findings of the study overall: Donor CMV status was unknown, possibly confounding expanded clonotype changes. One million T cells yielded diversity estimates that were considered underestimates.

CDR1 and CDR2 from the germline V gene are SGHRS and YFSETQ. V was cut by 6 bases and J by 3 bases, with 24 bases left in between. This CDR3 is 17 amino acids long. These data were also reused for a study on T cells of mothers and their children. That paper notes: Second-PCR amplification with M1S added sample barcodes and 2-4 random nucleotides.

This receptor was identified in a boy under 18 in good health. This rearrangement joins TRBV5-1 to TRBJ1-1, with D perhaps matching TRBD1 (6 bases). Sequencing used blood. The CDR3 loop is CASNVPPPDRKDTEAFF. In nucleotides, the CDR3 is TGCGCCAGCAACGTTCCCCCTCCCGACAGGAAGGACACTGAAGCTTTCTTT.